Given below is one T cell receptor (beta chain) in context. Donors were grouped by their self-reported clinical history. CDR3 length equals 16 residues. J was trimmed by 4 bases and V by 3 bases; bases with no gene match: 5. Germline V gene data show CDR1 as SGHVS and CDR2 as FQNEAQ. These data belong to a study of blood T cell repertoires in COVID-19. For the study at large: Whether acute or convalescent, the COVID-19 samples came from the United States, Italy and Spain. PBMCs, B-cell-depleted T cells, or T cells were the source of the cDNA or gDNA that made up the material.

Per the study methods: Reference gene primer amplification yielded estimated nucleated cell counts. Sequencing used immunoSEQ multiplex PCR; TCRdb keeps in-frame clones, though not all of them. The V and J calls and clone size come from that table; D and trimming were worked out from the DNA. The repertoire holds about 240,000 clones, around 85% seen once, with roughly 3.3% in the top ten. J is TRBJ2-2 and V is TRBV7-8; 10 bases match TRBD2. This TCR derives from a woman aged 40-49 years with acute COVID-19. The sample was PBMCs or T cells enriched from blood (not recorded which). The CDR3 sequence is CASSLRTSGPTGELFF. CDR3 DNA: TGTGCCAGCAGCTTGCGGACTAGCGGTCCCACCGGGGAGCTGTTTTTT.